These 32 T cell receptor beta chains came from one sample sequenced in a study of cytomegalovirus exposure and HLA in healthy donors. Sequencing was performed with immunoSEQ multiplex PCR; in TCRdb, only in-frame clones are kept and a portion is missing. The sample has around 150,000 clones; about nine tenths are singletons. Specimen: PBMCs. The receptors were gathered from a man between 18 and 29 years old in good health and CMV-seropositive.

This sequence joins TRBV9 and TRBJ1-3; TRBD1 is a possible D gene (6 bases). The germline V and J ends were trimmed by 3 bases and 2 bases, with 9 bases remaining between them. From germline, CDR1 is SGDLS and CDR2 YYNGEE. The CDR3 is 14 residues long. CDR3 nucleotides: TGTGCCAGCAGCGACCCAGGGGCTGGAAACACCATATATTTT. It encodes CASSDPGAGNTIYF.

The CDR3 sequence is CASMSSGKYTQYF. The CDR3 DNA is TGTGCCAGCATGTCTAGCGGGAAATATACGCAGTATTTT. V and J are TRBV28 and TRBJ2-3; 9 bases fit TRBD2. In germline, CDR1 is MDHEN, CDR2 SYDVKM. The CDR3 extends over 13 amino acids. With V trimmed by 7 bases and J by 7 bases, 6 bases remained unmatched.

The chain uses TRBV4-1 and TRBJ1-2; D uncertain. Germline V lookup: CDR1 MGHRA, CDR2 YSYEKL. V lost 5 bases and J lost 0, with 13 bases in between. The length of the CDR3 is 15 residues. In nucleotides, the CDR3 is TGCGCCAGCAGCGCCGACACCTCAACTAACTATGGCTACACCTTC. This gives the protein CASSADTSTNYGYTF.

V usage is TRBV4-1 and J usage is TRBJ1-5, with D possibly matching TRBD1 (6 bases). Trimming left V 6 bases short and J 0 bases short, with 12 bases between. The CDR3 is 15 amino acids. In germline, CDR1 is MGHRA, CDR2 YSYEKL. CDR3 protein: CASSTGTASNQPQHF. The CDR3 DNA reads TGCGCCAGCAGTACAGGGACGGCTAGCAATCAGCCCCAGCATTTT.

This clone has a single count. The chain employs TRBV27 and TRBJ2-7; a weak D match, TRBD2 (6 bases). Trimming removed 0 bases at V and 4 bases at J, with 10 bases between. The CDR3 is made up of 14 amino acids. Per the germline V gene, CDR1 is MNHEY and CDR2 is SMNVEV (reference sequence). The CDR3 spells CASSLSRGVYEQYF. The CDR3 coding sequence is TGTGCCAGCAGTTTATCGCGGGGAGTATACGAGCAGTACTTC.

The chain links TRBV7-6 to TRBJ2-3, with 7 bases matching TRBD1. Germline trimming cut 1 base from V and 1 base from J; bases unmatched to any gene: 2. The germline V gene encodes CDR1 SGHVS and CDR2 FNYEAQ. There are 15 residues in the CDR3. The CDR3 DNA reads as TGTGCCAGCAGCTTAGAGGGACAGCGCACAGATACGCAGTATTTT. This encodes CASSLEGQRTDTQYF.

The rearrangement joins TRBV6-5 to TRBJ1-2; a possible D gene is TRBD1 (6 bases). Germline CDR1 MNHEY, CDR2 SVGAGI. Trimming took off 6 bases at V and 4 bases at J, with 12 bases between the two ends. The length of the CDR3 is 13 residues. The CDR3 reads CASRVDRTYGYTF. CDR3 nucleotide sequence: TGTGCCAGCAGGGTCGACAGGACCTATGGCTACACCTTC.

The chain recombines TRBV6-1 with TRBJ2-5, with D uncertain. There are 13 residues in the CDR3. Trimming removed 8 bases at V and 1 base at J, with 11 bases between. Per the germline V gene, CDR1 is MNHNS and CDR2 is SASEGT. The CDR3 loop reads CASFTDFQETQYF. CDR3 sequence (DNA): TGTGCCAGCTTTACAGATTTCCAAGAGACCCAGTACTTC.

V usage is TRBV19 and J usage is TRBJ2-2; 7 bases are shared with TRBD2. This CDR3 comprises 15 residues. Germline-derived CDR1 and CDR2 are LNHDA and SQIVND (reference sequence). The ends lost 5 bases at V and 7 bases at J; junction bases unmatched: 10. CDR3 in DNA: TGTGCCAGTAGTGTCGTGGCGGGAGAAATCGGGGAGCTGTTTTTT. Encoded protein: CASSVVAGEIGELFF.

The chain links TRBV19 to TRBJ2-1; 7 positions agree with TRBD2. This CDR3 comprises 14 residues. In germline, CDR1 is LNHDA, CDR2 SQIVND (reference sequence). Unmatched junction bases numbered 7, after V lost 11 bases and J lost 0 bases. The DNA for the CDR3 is TGTGCCGCCAAAGCGGGGAGCTCCTACAATGAGCAGTTCTTC. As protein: CAAKAGSSYNEQFF.

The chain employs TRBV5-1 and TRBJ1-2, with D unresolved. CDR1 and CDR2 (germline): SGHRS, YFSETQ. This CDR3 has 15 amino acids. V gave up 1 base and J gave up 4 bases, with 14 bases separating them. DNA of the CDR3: TGCGCCAGCAGCTTGAGCCACCCTGATATCTATGGCTACACCTTC. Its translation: CASSLSHPDIYGYTF.

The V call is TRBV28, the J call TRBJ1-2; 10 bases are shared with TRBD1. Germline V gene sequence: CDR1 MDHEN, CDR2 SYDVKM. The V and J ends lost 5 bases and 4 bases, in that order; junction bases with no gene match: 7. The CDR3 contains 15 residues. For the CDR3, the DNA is TGTGCCAGCAGTCCCGGGGGGGACAGGGGCTATGGCTACACCTTC. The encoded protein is CASSPGGDRGYGYTF.

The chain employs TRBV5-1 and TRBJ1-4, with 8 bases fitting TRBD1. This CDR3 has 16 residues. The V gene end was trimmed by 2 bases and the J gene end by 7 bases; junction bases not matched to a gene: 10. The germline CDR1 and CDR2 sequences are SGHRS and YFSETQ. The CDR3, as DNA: TGCGCCAGCAGCTTAGGTGGGACAGGTCTGGGTGAAAAACTGTTTTTT. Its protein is CASSLGGTGLGEKLFF.

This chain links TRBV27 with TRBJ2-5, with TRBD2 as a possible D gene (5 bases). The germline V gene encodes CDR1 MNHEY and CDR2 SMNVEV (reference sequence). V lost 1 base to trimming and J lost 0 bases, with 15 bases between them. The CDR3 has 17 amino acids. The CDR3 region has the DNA TGTGCCAGCAGTTTATTGGGTGGGCGGGTGGACCAAGAGACCCAGTACTTC. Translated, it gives CASSLLGGRVDQETQYF.

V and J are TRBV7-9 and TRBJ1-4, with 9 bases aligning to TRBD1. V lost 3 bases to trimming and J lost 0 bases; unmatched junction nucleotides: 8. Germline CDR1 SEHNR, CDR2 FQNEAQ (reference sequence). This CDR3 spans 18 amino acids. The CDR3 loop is CASSLATGGTTTNEKLFF. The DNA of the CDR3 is TGTGCCAGCAGCTTGGCCACAGGGGGCACGACAACTAATGAAAAACTGTTTTTT.

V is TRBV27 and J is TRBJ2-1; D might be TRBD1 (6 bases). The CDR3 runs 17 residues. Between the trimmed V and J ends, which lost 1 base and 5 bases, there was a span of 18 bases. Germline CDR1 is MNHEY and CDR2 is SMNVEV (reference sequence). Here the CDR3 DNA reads TGTGCCAGCAGTTTATTTGTCCGGACCACAGGGAACAATGAGCAGTTCTTC. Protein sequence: CASSLFVRTTGNNEQFF.

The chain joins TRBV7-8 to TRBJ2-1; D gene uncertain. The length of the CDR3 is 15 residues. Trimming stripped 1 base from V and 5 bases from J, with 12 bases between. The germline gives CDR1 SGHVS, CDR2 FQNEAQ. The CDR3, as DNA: TGTGCCAGCAGCTTAGATCACGGTACCCACAATGAGCAGTTCTTC. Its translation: CASSLDHGTHNEQFF.

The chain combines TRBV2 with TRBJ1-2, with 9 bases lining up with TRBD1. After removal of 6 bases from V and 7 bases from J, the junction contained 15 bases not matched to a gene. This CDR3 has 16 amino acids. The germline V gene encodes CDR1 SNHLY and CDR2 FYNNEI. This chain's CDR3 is CASSDRDRVSSGGYTF. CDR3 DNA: TGTGCCAGCAGCGACCGGGACAGGGTTTCGAGTGGTGGCTACACCTTC.

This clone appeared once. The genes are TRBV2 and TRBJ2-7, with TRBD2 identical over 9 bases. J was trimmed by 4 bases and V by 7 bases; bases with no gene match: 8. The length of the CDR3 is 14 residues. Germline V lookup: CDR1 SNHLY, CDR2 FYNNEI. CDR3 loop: CASNRDSGSYEQYF. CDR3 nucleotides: TGTGCCAGCAATCGGGATAGCGGGAGTTACGAGCAGTACTTC. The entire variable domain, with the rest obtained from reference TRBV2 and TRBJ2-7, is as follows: EPEVTQTPSHQVTQMGQEVILRCVPISNHLYFYWYRQILGQKVEFLVSFYNNEISEKSEIFDDQFSVERPDGSNFTLKIRSTKLEDSAMYFCASNRDSGSYEQYFGPGTRLTVT.

The CDR3 protein is CASSYVSGRGTQYF. The CDR3 region has the DNA TGTGCCAGCAGTTACGTTAGTGGGCGGGGGACCCAGTACTTC. J is TRBJ2-5 and V is TRBV6-5; D possibly corresponds to TRBD2 (6 bases). Deletions cut 2 bases from V and 7 bases from J, with 14 bases between. Germline CDR1 is MNHEY and CDR2 is SVGAGI. This CDR3 comprises 14 residues.

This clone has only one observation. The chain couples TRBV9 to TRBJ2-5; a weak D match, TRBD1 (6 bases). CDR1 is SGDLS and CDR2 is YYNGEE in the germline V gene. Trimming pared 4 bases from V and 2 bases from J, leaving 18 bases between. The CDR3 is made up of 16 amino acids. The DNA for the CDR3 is TGTGCCAGCAGCCCCGGCAGGGGTATAGGGCAAGAGACCCAGTACTTC. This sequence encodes CASSPGRGIGQETQYF.

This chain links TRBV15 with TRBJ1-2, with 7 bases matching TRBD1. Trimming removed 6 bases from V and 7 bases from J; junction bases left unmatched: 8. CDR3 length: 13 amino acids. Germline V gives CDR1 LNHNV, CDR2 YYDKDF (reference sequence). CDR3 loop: CATSREYRGGYTF. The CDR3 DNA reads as TGTGCCACCAGTAGGGAGTACAGGGGTGGCTACACCTTC.

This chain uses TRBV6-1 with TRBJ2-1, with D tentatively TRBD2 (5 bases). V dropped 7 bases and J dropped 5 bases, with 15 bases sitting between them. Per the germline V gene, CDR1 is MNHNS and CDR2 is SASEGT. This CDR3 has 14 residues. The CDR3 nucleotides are TGTGCCAGCATTGACAAAGGACTTAACAATGAGCAGTTCTTC. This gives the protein CASIDKGLNNEQFF.

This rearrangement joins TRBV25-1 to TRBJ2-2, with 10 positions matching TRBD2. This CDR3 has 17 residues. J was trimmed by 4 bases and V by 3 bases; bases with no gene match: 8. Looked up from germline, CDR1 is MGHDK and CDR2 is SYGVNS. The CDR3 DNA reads TGTGCCAGCAGTGACCTCGGACTAGCGGACCCCACCGGGGAGCTGTTTTTT. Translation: CASSDLGLADPTGELFF.

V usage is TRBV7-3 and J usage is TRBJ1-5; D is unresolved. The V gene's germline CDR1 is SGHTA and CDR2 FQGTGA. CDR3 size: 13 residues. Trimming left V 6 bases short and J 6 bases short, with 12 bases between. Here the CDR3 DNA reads TGTGCCAGCAGTATGGGCCCCAGTCAGCCCCAGCATTTT. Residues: CASSMGPSQPQHF.

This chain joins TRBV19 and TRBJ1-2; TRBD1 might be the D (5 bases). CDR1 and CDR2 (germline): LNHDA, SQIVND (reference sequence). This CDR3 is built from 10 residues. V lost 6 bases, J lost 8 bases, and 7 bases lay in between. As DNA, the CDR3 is TGTGCCAGTAGGGGGCAAGGCTACACCTTC. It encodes CASRGQGYTF.

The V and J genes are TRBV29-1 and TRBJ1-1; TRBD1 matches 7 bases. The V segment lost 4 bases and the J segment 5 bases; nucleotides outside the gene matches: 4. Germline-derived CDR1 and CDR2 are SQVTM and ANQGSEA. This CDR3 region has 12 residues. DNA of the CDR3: TGCAGCGTTGCCACAGGGGAAACTGAAGCTTTCTTT. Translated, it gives CSVATGETEAFF.

In DNA form, the CDR3 reads TGTGCCAGCAGTTACTCGACCCGACAGGATGTTTATGGCTACACCTTC. As protein: CASSYSTRQDVYGYTF. This sequence joins TRBV6-6 and TRBJ1-2, with D maybe TRBD1 (6 bases). In germline, CDR1 is MNHNY, CDR2 SVGAGI (reference sequence). This CDR3 comprises 16 residues. V was clipped by 0 bases and J by 5 bases, with 16 bases between them.

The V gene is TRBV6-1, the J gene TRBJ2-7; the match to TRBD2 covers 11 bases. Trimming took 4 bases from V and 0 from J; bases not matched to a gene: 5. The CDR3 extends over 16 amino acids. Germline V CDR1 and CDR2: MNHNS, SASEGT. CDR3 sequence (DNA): TGTGCCAGCAGTGCAGGACTAGCGGGCCGCTCCTACGAGCAGTACTTC. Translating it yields CASSAGLAGRSYEQYF.

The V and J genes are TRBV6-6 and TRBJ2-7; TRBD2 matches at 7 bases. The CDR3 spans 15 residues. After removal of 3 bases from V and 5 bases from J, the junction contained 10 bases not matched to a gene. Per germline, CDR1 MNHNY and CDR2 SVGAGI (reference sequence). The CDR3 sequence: CASSYPETSADEQYF. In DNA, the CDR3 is TGTGCCAGCAGTTATCCAGAAACTAGCGCGGACGAGCAGTACTTC.

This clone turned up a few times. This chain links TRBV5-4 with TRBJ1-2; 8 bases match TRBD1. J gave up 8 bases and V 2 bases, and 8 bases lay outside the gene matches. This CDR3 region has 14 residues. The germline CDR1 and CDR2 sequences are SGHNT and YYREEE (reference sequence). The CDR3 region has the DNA TGTGCCAGCAGCTTACAGGGGGGACACGGGGGCTACACCTTC. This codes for CASSLQGGHGGYTF.

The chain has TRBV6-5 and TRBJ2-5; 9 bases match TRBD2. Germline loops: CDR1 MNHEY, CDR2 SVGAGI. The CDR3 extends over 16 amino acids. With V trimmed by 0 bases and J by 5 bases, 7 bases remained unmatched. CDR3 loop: CASSYSGREGLETQYF. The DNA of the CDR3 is TGTGCCAGCAGTTACTCAGGGCGGGAGGGCCTCGAGACCCAGTACTTC.